This T cell receptor (beta chain) was captured in a study of T cell responses to AZD1222 COVID-19 vaccine. Study details: The analysis combined second doses at about 4 or about 12 weeks. Whole-study findings and limits: The sample set comprised mostly white British donors with more females, and clonal diversity was possibly underestimated. Elevations in Spike-specific TCR breadth and depth followed administration of two AZD1222 doses. Nearly half of spike-specific TCRs reportedly target variant regions that are unmutated in the B.1.351 and B.1.1.7 variants.

The CDR3 runs 15 residues. CDR1 and CDR2 (germline): MNHEY, SVGAGI. Losses at the gene ends were 6 bases for V and 4 bases for J; bases not matched to a gene: 12. This clone appeared a single time. Its antigen remains unidentified. Sequencing was performed with immunoSEQ multiplex PCR; in TCRdb, only in-frame clones are kept and a portion is missing. The table includes some 86,000 clones, 70% to 90% detected once. This TCR was recovered from an adult in good health. The sample in question was peripheral blood, obtained on day 0 of AZD1222 vaccination. The chain joins TRBV6-5 to TRBJ2-7; 7 nucleotides align to TRBD1. The CDR3 DNA is TGTGCCAGCAGCCCCGCCGGAAGGGGGCTGTACGAGCAGTACTTC. This codes for CASSPAGRGLYEQYF.